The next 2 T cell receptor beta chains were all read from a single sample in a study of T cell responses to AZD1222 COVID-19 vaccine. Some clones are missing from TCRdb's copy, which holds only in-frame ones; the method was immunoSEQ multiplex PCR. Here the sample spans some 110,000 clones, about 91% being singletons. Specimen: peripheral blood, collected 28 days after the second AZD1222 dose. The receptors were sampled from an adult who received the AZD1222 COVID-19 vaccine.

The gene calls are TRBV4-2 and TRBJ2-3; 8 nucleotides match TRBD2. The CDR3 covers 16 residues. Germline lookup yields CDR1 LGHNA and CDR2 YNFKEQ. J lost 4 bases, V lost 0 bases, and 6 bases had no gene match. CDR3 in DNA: TGTGCCAGCAGCCAAGATCAGGCTAGCGGGTCAGATACGCAGTATTTT. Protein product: CASSQDQASGSDTQYF.

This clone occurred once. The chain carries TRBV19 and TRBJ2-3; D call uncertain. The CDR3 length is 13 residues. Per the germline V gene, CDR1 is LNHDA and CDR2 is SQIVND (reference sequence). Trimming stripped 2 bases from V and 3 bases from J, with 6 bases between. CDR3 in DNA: TGTGCCAGTAGTATAATAGGGACAGATACGCAGTATTTT. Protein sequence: CASSIIGTDTQYF.